Listed below are T cell receptor beta chains from one sample, sequenced in a study of shared clonotypes between healthy human individuals. The protocol was immunoSEQ multiplex PCR, while the TCRdb copy is restricted to in-frame clones and leaves out a portion. The table lists approximately 2.5 million clones, 80% to 95% of them singletons. Sequenced sample: naive CD4+ T cells from PBMCs. Source of these receptors: a man aged 18 to 29 in good health. Some clones in this sample may be carry-over from other donors' samples. Both conserved end residues are trimmed from each CDR3. Size tells how often a clone was seen (once, few, many) or the class of an expanded clone, and some rows leave it out.

clone_size | j_call | v_call | cdr3_aa
- | TRBJ1-4 | TRBV19 | ASSIIGATNEKLF
- | TRBJ2-7 | TRBV7-9 | ASSLFAGDYEQY
- | TRBJ2-7 | TRBV20-1 | SSGSNYEQY
once | TRBJ1-1 | TRBV30 | AWSRDRTEAF
- | TRBJ2-7 | TRBV5-1 | ASSLSLVAMTEQY
- | TRBJ2-1 | TRBV30 | AWSVGGGDYNEQF
- | TRBJ2-2 | TRBV5-8 | ASSLVKLAGARGELF
- | TRBJ1-4 | TRBV6-1 | ASSGGTRDNEKLF
- | TRBJ2-7 | TRBV19 | ASSKGGSSYEQY
- | TRBJ1-6 | TRBV7-9 | ASSLGQGSPLH
- | TRBJ2-2 | TRBV5-6 | ASSWRGRGGELF
- | TRBJ1-4 | TRBV7-9 | ASSFKEKLF
- | TRBJ2-4 | TRBV21-1 | ASSKGPDRERENRNIQY
- | TRBJ1-5 | TRBV5-1 | ASSLGTGNNQPQH
- | TRBJ2-3 | TRBV9 | ASSVLGAYSSTDTQY
- | TRBJ1-1 | TRBV6-1 | ASRHGRSSDTEAF
- | TRBJ1-1 | TRBV28 | ASSLGRTEAF
- | TRBJ2-3 | TRBV29-1 | STQQTGGSGTDTQY
- | TRBJ1-1 | TRBV7-3 | ASSLTGANTEAF
- | TRBJ2-1 | TRBV5-1 | ASSLKSAPSYNEQF
- | TRBJ2-7 | TRBV5-4 | ASGQGLAGGVGGYEQY
- | TRBJ1-1 | TRBV5-1 | ASSLELGYTEAF
- | TRBJ2-1 | TRBV7-3 | ASSPLGGARDEQF
- | TRBJ2-7 | TRBV9 | ASSRGTGNYEQY
- | TRBJ1-3 | TRBV7-2 | ASSLGGTALSGNTIY
- | TRBJ2-5 | TRBV14 | ASSYDSTQETQY
- | TRBJ1-3 | TRBV10-2 | ATITGNTIY
- | TRBJ2-3 | TRBV29-1 | SVKGLAGGEPSTDTQY
- | TRBJ1-1 | TRBV13 | ASSLRSRGSREAF
- | TRBJ1-2 | TRBV6-1 | ASRTSSSYGYT
- | TRBJ2-1 | TRBV4-3 | ASSFGIPVVNEQF
- | TRBJ1-5 | TRBV6-1 | ATVGGVYNQPQH
once | TRBJ2-2 | TRBV30 | AWSTGATRYTGELF
- | TRBJ1-2 | TRBV4-2 | ASSLDRGNYGYT
- | TRBJ1-5 | TRBV6-5 | ASSYAGLGQPQH
- | TRBJ1-3 | TRBV7-2 | ASSYTGPGNTIY
once | TRBJ1-5 | TRBV28 | ASRSIGHFNQPQH
- | TRBJ2-3 | TRBV7-2 | ASSLEPGHSFSNTQY
once | TRBJ2-7 | TRBV6-1 | ASRGTGTSYEQY
- | TRBJ2-7 | TRBV15 | ATSRERRGEQY
- | TRBJ2-7 | TRBV25-1 | ASSDPGVGLEQY